This entry lists 13 T cell receptor beta chains sequenced from one sample in a study of cytomegalovirus exposure and HLA in healthy donors. With 60 Vbeta and 13 Jbeta primers, the PCR was carried out. Libraries were prepared by immunoSEQ multiplex PCR; TCRdb keeps only in-frame clonotypes and omits some of them. This table has roughly 99,000 clones, roughly 82% appearing once. Sequencing was performed on PBMCs. The receptors stem from a man between 25 and 39 years old in good health and CMV-seropositive.

The V call is TRBV6-4, the J call TRBJ2-3, with D uncertain. This CDR3 spans 13 amino acids. In germline, CDR1 is MRHNA, CDR2 SNTAGT. V was trimmed by 4 bases and J by 2 bases, leaving 7 bases between them. CDR3 sequence reads: CASSAESTDTQYF. CDR3 nucleotides: TGTGCCAGCAGTGCCGAGTCCACAGATACGCAGTATTTT.

The chain combines TRBV5-1 with TRBJ1-4, with 9 bases fitting TRBD1. From germline, CDR1 is SGHRS and CDR2 YFSETQ. The CDR3 extends over 15 amino acids. The V segment lost 5 bases and the J segment 6 bases; nucleotides outside the gene matches: 8. The CDR3: CASSSSGDRDEKLFF. CDR3 DNA sequence: TGCGCCAGCAGTTCTTCCGGGGACAGGGATGAAAAACTGTTTTTT.

The J gene is TRBJ2-7, the V gene TRBV11-2; 8 nucleotides align to TRBD1. Per the germline V gene, CDR1 is SGHAT and CDR2 is FQNNGV. There are 15 residues in the CDR3. V dropped 4 bases and J dropped 0; count of bases not matched to a gene: 5. Here the CDR3 DNA reads TGTGCCAGCAGCTCCGACAGGGGTAGCTCCTACGAGCAGTACTTC. Amino acids: CASSSDRGSSYEQYF.

The J gene is TRBJ1-1, the V gene TRBV2; D ambiguous. The CDR3 is 14 amino acids. V gave up 4 bases and J gave up 3 bases, with 12 bases separating them. CDR1 and CDR2 from the germline V gene are SNHLY and FYNNEI. The CDR3 loop is CASSGAGGDTEAFF. CDR3 nucleotides: TGTGCCAGCAGTGGAGCAGGAGGAGACACTGAAGCTTTCTTT.

V and J are TRBV30 and TRBJ1-3; D possibly corresponds to TRBD1 (5 bases). Germline V CDR1 and CDR2: GTSNPN, SVGIG (reference sequence). There are 14 residues in the CDR3. Trimming removed 3 bases from V and 3 bases from J, with 12 bases in between. CDR3 coding DNA: TGTGCCTGGAGCACAGGTGTGAGTGGAAACACCATATATTTT. Translating it yields CAWSTGVSGNTIYF.

In the case of this clone: A junction boundary mismatches the germline segment, possibly from a read error. The chain has TRBV29-1 and TRBJ2-4, with TRBD1 as a possible D gene (6 bases). CDR1 and CDR2 (germline): SQVTM, ANQGSEA. The CDR3 spans 12 residues. The CDR3 bases are TGCAGCGTTTGGGCAGGGGTGAACAGTCAGTACTTC. Encoded protein: CSVWAGVNSQYF.

This clone was recorded a few times. The rearrangement links TRBV9 to TRBJ2-3, with D possibly matching TRBD1 (6 bases). The germline V and J ends were trimmed by 2 bases and 1 base, with 14 bases remaining between them. This CDR3 spans 16 amino acids. CDR1 is SGDLS, CDR2 YYNGEE, per germline. The CDR3, as DNA: TGTGCCAGCAGCGTCCAGACCAGGGGAGGCACAGATACGCAGTATTTT. Protein: CASSVQTRGGTDTQYF. The full variable domain, rest sourced from reference TRBV9 and TRBJ2-3, is DSGVTQTPKHLITATGQRVTLRCSPRSGDLSVYWYQQSLDQGLQFLIQYYNGEERAKGNILERFSAQQFPDLHSELNLSSLELGDSALYFCASSVQTRGGTDTQYFGPGTRLTVL.

The rearrangement uses TRBV5-1 and TRBJ2-3; D might be TRBD2 (6 bases). CDR1 SGHRS and CDR2 YFSETQ come from the germline V gene. Trimming left V 4 bases short and J 3 bases short, with 21 bases between. The CDR3 runs 17 residues. This chain's CDR3 is CASSIGVRGGFTDTQYF. For the CDR3, the DNA is TGCGCCAGCAGCATCGGCGTCCGGGGAGGATTTACAGATACGCAGTATTTT.

The V call is TRBV27, the J call TRBJ2-7; 11 bases map to TRBD2. The CDR3 extends over 14 amino acids. Losses at the gene ends were 5 bases for V and 6 bases for J; bases not matched to a gene: 6. Germline values: CDR1 MNHEY, CDR2 SMNVEV (reference sequence). CDR3 in DNA: TGTGCCAGCAGTCTGACTAGCGGGGCTACCGAGCAGTACTTC. Protein sequence: CASSLTSGATEQYF.

V usage is TRBV11-3 and J usage is TRBJ2-1; the match to TRBD1 covers 7 bases. Germline V gives CDR1 SGHNT, CDR2 YENEEA. J was trimmed by 6 bases and V by 5 bases; bases with no gene match: 4. This CDR3 contains 13 residues. In DNA, the CDR3 is TGTGCCAGCAGCAGGGACAGCACCAATGAGCAGTTCTTC. Protein product: CASSRDSTNEQFF.

This chain links TRBV6-1 with TRBJ2-2; TRBD2 might be the D (5 bases). Germline assignment: CDR1 MNHNS and CDR2 SASEGT. The CDR3 runs 15 residues. The V end was cut by 7 bases, the J end by 3 bases, with 15 bases between. The CDR3 region has the DNA TGTGCCAGCAAAGCGCGGCTAGCCGACACCGGGGAGCTGTTTTTT. Amino acids: CASKARLADTGELFF.

The rearrangement uses TRBV5-1 and TRBJ1-1; tentatively, D is TRBD1 (5 bases). V was pared by 3 bases and J by 1 base, with 10 bases between. Germline CDR1 is SGHRS and CDR2 is YFSETQ. The CDR3 consists of 14 residues. In DNA, the CDR3 is TGCGCCAGCAGCTCGGGACTAGGGAACACTGAAGCTTTCTTT. It specifies CASSSGLGNTEAFF.

This clone occurred once. This chain uses TRBV11-3 with TRBJ1-1; 8 nucleotides agree with TRBD1. This CDR3 has 17 amino acids. Germline V gives CDR1 SGHNT, CDR2 YENEEA. The V and J ends lost 5 bases and 0 bases, in that order; junction bases with no gene match: 11. Here the CDR3 DNA reads TGTGCCAGCAGCACAGGGACAGGCCGTTCCATGAACACTGAAGCTTTCTTT. It yields the protein CASSTGTGRSMNTEAFF.